The clone carrying this T cell receptor beta chain was picked up a small number of times. Its specificity is not known. The data originate from a study of vaccination and CD4 T cells after COVID-19. Turning to the study itself: Post-COVID samples had a sampling time that fell a median around 93 days after diagnosis (range 35 to 161). Cells were stimulated with overlapping spike peptides from SARS-CoV-2, HCoV-NL63, HCoV-OC43 and HCoV-229E.

Findings and limits, study-wide: Convalescent patients were relatively few, and early post-infection timepoints were missing.

The assay that was used to sequence DNA from cultured CD4+ T cells was the Oncomine TCR Beta short-read assay. Genomic DNA was drawn out of CD4+ T cells grown in culture. TCRdb re-analysed the PCR reads in MiXCR, keeping a single row per CDR3 protein. The sample has more than 9,000 distinct CDR3 sequences, 30% to 35% seen once. Trimming removed 3 bases from V and 4 bases from J, with 13 bases in between. The germline V gene has CDR1 SGHNT and CDR2 YYREEE (reference sequence). The CDR3 consists of 14 residues. The treatment denotes: roughly 10-day PBMC culture with coronavirus spike peptide pools or control peptides (ViraFEST assay). Gathered ahead of the COVID-19 pandemic (2011-2018) were the CD4+ T cells of the unexposed donor. Peptide pool stimulation in ViraFEST expanded antigen-specific T cells, whose TCRs were then sequenced.

Sequencing was done on a sample of CD4+ T cells from blood, cultured in vitro. The chain uses TRBV5-4 and TRBJ2-5; a possible D gene is TRBD2 (5 bases). The TCR originated in a human donor in good health. DNA of the CDR3: TGTGCCAGCAGCTCGTTACTAGAAGGAGAGACCCAGTACTTC. This encodes CASSSLLEGETQYF.